Described below is a single TCR beta chain sequence and its context. Its matching antigen is unknown. The CDR3 is 14 residues long. The junction had 7 bases not matched to a gene; V was cut back by 6 bases and J by 2 bases. Germline V lookup: CDR1 SEHNR, CDR2 FQNEAQ (reference sequence). The protocol was immunoSEQ multiplex PCR, while the TCRdb copy is restricted to in-frame clones and leaves out a portion. The sample contains approximately 110,000 clones, approximately 92% of which appear only once. The data belong to a study of graft-versus-host responses after intestinal transplantation. Study-level background: Uniformly, recipients were administered anti-thymocyte globulin induction with subsequent tacrolimus and steroids for 2 to 3 years. Whole-study results and caveats: Recipient marrow contained GvH clones, some of which appeared first in ileum or blood.

The receptor was isolated from a human donor who was the organ donor for an intestinal transplant. The sequenced sample was unstimulated CD4+ T cells sorted from spleen or lymph node cells, obtained before transplant. The genes are TRBV7-9 and TRBJ2-7, with TRBD1 identical over 7 bases. CDR3 region: CASSRGTETYEQYF. In DNA, the CDR3 is TGTGCCAGCAGTAGGGGGACAGAGACCTACGAGCAGTACTTC.